The rows below give T cell receptor beta chains drawn from one sample of a study of technical replicates of blood from four donors. TCRdb keeps only in-frame clones here, not all; method: immunoSEQ multiplex PCR. The sample lists roughly 80,000 clones, 93% occurring once. The sample comprised T cells isolated from PBMCs. The receptor source for this set is a human donor in good health. Each CDR3 is given with its conserved first and last residue. A D gene is named only where the DNA matches it firmly. Rows may omit the clone size; those that give it use once, few, many or a size class.

V gene	D gene	clone size	J gene	CDR3 protein	CDR3 DNA
TRBV18	TRBD2	.	TRBJ2-5	CASSPRSGGRETQYF	TGTGCCAGCTCACCACGATCGGGAGGGAGGGAGACCCAGTACTTC
TRBV6-1	TRBD2	.	TRBJ2-7	CASTAQRGASYEQYF	TGTGCCAGCACGGCGCAGCGGGGGGCTTCCTACGAGCAGTACTTC
TRBV7-8	.	.	TRBJ2-7	CASRADQISYEQYF	TGTGCCAGCAGAGCGGACCAGATCTCCTACGAGCAGTACTTC
TRBV9	.	.	TRBJ1-3	CASSVAPDRVPSGNTIYF	TGTGCCAGCAGCGTAGCCCCGGACAGAGTCCCGTCCGGAAACACCATATATTTT
TRBV18	.	.	TRBJ2-7	CASTTGVTIEQYF	TGTGCCAGCACGACCGGAGTGACTATCGAGCAGTACTTC
TRBV7-9	TRBD1	.	TRBJ1-4	CASSGTVTNEKLFF	TGTGCCAGCAGCGGGACAGTCACTAATGAAAAACTGTTTTTT
TRBV11-2	.	.	TRBJ2-1	CASSLGLLTYNEQFF	TGTGCCAGCAGCTTGGGGCTCCTAACCTACAATGAGCAGTTCTTC
TRBV7-9	TRBD1	.	TRBJ1-1	CASSPYRGNTEAFF	TGTGCCAGCAGCCCCTACAGGGGGAACACTGAAGCTTTCTTT
TRBV10-3	.	.	TRBJ1-1	CATMDLSGGLNTEAFF	TGTGCCACCATGGACCTTTCCGGGGGGCTGAACACTGAAGCTTTCTTT
TRBV6-1	TRBD2	once	TRBJ2-7	CASSGGGGGPREQYF	TGTGCCAGCAGTGGGGGGGGTGGAGGGCCAAGAGAGCAGTACTTC
TRBV7-8	.	.	TRBJ1-3	CASSDEGVIVGGNTIYF	TGTGCCAGCAGCGACGAGGGGGTTATCGTTGGTGGAAACACCATATATTTT
TRBV4-1	.	.	TRBJ2-2	CASSFRDTNTGELFF	TGCGCCAGCAGCTTCCGGGACACGAACACCGGGGAGCTGTTTTTT
TRBV30	.	.	TRBJ1-2	CAWSEYADIRGNYGYTF	TGTGCCTGGAGTGAATACGCCGATATCAGGGGCAACTATGGCTACACCTTC
TRBV5-1	.	.	TRBJ1-2	CASSLEGRDYGYTF	TGCGCCAGCAGCTTGGAAGGCAGGGACTATGGCTACACCTTC
TRBV19	TRBD1	.	TRBJ1-2	CASKHRGQGNYGYTF	TGTGCCAGTAAGCATAGGGGACAGGGAAACTATGGCTACACCTTC
TRBV5-5	.	.	TRBJ1-1	CASSLNTGNSNTEAFF	TGTGCCAGCAGCTTAAATACAGGGAACTCGAACACTGAAGCTTTCTTT